Here is one T cell receptor beta chain with its context. No cognate antigen has been identified for it. Base qualities were left out, and no much larger clone turns up one base away. Libraries were built with PCR. Reads for this sample came from an Illumina HiSeq 2500. Unique molecular identifiers were incorporated into TCR beta cDNA libraries to reduce PCR and sequencing biases. Roughly 500,000 cDNA molecules were obtained for every 1 to 10 million input T cells, so each molecule roughly corresponded to one T cell. The same protocol used for the earlier healthy control dataset was applied to prepare and sequence the patient libraries. Samples belonging to the same batch were prepared together, multiplexed and sequenced on a shared HiSeq lane. Per the original workflow: MIGEC was used to process the raw barcoded reads, and molecular identifier groups with only a single read were discarded before consensus assembly and CDR3 extraction. VDJtools was used for post-analysis of the clonotype tables, and diversity was normalized by down-sampling every dataset to the size of the smallest sample. In repertoire overlap clustering, CDR3 amino acid sequences, but not nucleotide sequences, were matched to correct batch-related cross-sample contamination. Through fastp at Q25 and MiXCR, TCRdb rebuilt clones from the public reads, retaining in-frame beta chains. When rows share a CDR3 protein, they turn into one entry using the most common DNA and genes. The V and J calls and clone size come from TCRdb's table, not from the authors' own analysis. The sample profile shows roughly 670,000 distinct CDR3 sequences; roughly three fifths of them were found once. Clones ranked in the top ten supply about 10% of the sample.

These data originate in a study of post-analysis software for immune sequencing data (dated by TCRdb to about 2015). As for the study more broadly: Recorded disease courses included relapsing-remitting, secondary progressive and progressive-relapsing multiple sclerosis, with some patients lacking subtype annotation. The patient repertoires were compared against about a dozen previously published healthy control repertoires obtained from donors aged about 6 to 28 years. A subset of samples was prepared in parallel using single-end sample barcoding, then pooled and co-amplified after Illumina adapter ligation. What the study reported, not specific to this receptor: Four to six TRBV segments, including TRBV5-6, TRBV5-1 and TRBV20-1, were significantly more frequent in patients than controls. The control group was slightly older than the multiple sclerosis patient group. Direct clustering with F measure revealed strong co-clustering of samples prepared in the same batch, which led to a batch-effect correction. Multiple sclerosis patients had significantly lower normalized Chao1 diversity than controls, a result that suggests substantial peripheral T-cell clonal expansion.

To demonstrate the VDJtools post-analysis software, the study profiled TCR beta repertoires from the peripheral blood of about 13 young patients with multiple sclerosis. The patients with multiple sclerosis were children and adolescents between about 6 and 16 years of age. V is cut back by 6 bases and J by 4 bases, with 9 bases in the junction unmatched. The CDR3 goes from the cysteine to the phenylalanine over 15 residues. Only the CDR3 part of the read is kept: 45 bases, read in frame from the first base. The germline V gene yields SGHTA for CDR1 and FQGNSA for CDR2. This TCR was recovered from a girl aged 2-10 years with multiple sclerosis. The specimen was blood. The sequence joins TRBV7-2 to TRBJ2-5; 9 junctional bases match TRBD1. CDR3 reads: CASRNRGRSGETQYF. The base sequence is TGTGCCAGCAGGAACAGGGGGCGAAGTGGAGAGACCCAGTACTTC.